This T cell receptor beta chain appears in the sequencing data of a study of metastatic and nonmetastatic thyroid tumors. The overall study: Repertoire comparison spanned blood and tumor or nodule tissue of malignant and benign thyroid patients. Study outcomes and limitations: Versus benign nodules, malignant thyroid tumors reportedly had significantly higher TCR beta diversity, in blood and tumor.

Thyroid surgery was preceded by no treatment in any patient. The germline V and J ends were trimmed by 7 bases and 7 bases, with 16 bases remaining between them. This CDR3 has 13 residues. From germline, CDR1 is SNHLY and CDR2 FYNNEI. The sample holds many counts of this clone. The antigen is not known. The same CDR3 also results from other DNA sequences found in this sample. Per the authors' pipeline: It was from CDR3 differences across clinicopathological groups that a distant-metastasis classifier for papillary thyroid cancer was built. Through MiXCR, TCRdb re-clonotyped the PCR reads. These V and J calls derive from TCRdb rather than the authors' analysis. The sample contains around 20,000 clones, about a tenth of which appear only once.

The TCR originated in a female donor with papillary thyroid cancer or a benign thyroid nodule (not recorded which). Some clones in this sample may be carry-over from other donors' samples. This sequence joins TRBV2 and TRBJ2-5; a weak D match, TRBD2 (5 bases). The sample was blood. Here the CDR3 DNA reads TGTGCCAGCACCATAGGGCAGGCGGGGACCCAGTACTTC. This encodes CASTIGQAGTQYF.